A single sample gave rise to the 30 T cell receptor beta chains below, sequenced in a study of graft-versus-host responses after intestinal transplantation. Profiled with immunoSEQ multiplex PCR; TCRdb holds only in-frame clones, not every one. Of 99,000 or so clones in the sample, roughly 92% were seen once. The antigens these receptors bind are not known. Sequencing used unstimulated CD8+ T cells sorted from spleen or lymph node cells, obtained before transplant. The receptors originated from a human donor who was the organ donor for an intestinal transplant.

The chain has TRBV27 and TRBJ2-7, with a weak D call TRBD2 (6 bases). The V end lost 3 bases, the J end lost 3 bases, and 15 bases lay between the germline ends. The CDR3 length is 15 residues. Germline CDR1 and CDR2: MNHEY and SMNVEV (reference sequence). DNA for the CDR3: TGTGCCAGCAGTTTGTCCGCGTCGGGAGACTACGAGCAGTACTTC. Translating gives CASSLSASGDYEQYF.

The CDR3 bases are TGTGCCAGCAGTCAAACAGGGGCGGCTGATACGCAGTATTTT. This sequence encodes CASSQTGAADTQYF. J is TRBJ2-3 and V is TRBV6-5; the match to TRBD1 covers 7 bases. Losses at the gene ends were 5 bases for V and 6 bases for J; bases not matched to a gene: 8. The CDR3 has 14 amino acids. Looked up from germline, CDR1 is MNHEY and CDR2 is SVGAGI.

The CDR3 DNA is TGCGCCAGCAGCCAACAGGCAGGGATCTCTGGAAACACCATATATTTT. Translating it yields CASSQQAGISGNTIYF. The chain recombines TRBV4-1 with TRBJ1-3, with a weak D call TRBD1 (5 bases). The CDR3 covers 16 residues. V was shortened by 2 bases and J by 0 bases, with 11 bases between the two germline ends. Germline assignment: CDR1 MGHRA and CDR2 YSYEKL.

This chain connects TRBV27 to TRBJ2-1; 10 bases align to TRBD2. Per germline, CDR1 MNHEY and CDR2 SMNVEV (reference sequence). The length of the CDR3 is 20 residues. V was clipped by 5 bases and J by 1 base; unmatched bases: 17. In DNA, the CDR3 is TGTGCCAGCAGTCCCCTAATAATGCTAGCGGGAGAGGTATCCTACAATGAGCAGTTCTTC. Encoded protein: CASSPLIMLAGEVSYNEQFF.

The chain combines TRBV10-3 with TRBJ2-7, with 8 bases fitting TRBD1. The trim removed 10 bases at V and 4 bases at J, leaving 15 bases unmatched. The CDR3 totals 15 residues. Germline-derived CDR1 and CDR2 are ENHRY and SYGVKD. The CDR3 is CATRRTGWRNYEQYF. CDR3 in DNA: TGTGCCACAAGGCGGACAGGGTGGAGGAATTACGAGCAGTACTTC.

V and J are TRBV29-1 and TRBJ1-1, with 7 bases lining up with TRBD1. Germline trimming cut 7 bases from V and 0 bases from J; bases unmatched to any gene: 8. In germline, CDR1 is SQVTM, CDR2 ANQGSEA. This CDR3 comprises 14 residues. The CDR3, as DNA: TGCAGCGCGGGGACAGTACGCATGAACACTGAAGCTTTCTTT. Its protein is CSAGTVRMNTEAFF.

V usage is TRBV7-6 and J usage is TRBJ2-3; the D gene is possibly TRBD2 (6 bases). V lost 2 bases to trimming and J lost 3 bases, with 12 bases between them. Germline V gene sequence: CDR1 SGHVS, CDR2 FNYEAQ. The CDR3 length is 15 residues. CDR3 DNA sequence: TGTGCCAGCAGCTTATCACCGGGGGTTACAGATACGCAGTATTTT. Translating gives CASSLSPGVTDTQYF.

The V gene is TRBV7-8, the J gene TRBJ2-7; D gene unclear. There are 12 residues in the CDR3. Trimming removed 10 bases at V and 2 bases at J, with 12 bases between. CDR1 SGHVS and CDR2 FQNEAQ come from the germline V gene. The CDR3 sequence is CATFSGTYEQYF. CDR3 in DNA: TGTGCCACCTTCTCCGGTACCTACGAGCAGTACTTC.

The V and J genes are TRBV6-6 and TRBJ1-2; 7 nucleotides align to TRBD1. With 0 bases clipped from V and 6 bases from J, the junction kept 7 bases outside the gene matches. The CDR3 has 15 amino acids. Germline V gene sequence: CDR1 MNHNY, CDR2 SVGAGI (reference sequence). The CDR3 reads CASSYSTVGTDGYTF. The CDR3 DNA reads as TGTGCCAGCAGTTACTCCACCGTGGGGACAGATGGCTACACCTTC.

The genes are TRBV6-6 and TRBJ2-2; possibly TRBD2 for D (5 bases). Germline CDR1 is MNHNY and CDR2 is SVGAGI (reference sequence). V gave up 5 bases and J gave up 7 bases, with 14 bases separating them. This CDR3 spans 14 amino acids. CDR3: CASSPLRGGGELFF. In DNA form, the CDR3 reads TGTGCCAGCAGTCCCCTTCGGGGTGGCGGGGAGCTGTTTTTT.

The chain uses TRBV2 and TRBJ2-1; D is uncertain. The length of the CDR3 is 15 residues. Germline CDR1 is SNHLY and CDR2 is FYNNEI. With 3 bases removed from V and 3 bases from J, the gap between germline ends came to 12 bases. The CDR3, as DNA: TGTGCCAGCAGTGAGCTAGTAAGTTTCTACAATGAGCAGTTCTTC. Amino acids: CASSELVSFYNEQFF.

CDR3 residues: CASRGVANTGELFF. DNA for the CDR3: TGTGCCAGCAGAGGGGTTGCAAACACCGGGGAGCTGTTTTTT. V gene TRBV2 combines with J gene TRBJ2-2; a weak D match, TRBD1 (5 bases). The V end lost 6 bases, the J end lost 2 bases, and 10 bases lay between the germline ends. Germline lookup yields CDR1 SNHLY and CDR2 FYNNEI. The length of the CDR3 is 14 residues.

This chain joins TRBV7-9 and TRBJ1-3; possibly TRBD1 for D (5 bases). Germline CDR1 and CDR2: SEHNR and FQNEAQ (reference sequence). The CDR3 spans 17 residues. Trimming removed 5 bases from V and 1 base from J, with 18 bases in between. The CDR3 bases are TGTGCCAGCAGCACCGAGCATGGGGACTATTCTGGAAACACCATATATTTT. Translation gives CASSTEHGDYSGNTIYF.

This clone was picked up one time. The CDR3 spells CASSKPPGQERETQYF. CDR3 nucleotide sequence: TGTGCCAGTAGTAAACCCCCGGGACAGGAACGAGAGACCCAGTACTTC. The chain is built from TRBV19 and TRBJ2-5; 8 bases are shared with TRBD1. CDR3 length equals 16 residues. Trimming took 4 bases from V and 4 from J; bases not matched to a gene: 11. Looked up from germline, CDR1 is LNHDA and CDR2 is SQIVND (reference sequence).

CDR3 in amino acids: CASSHGHPQETQYF. The CDR3 DNA follows: TGTGCCAGCAGTCACGGACACCCCCAAGAGACCCAGTACTTC. This sequence joins TRBV6-6 and TRBJ2-5, with a tentative D call TRBD1 (5 bases). CDR1 and CDR2 (germline): MNHNY, SVGAGI (reference sequence). The CDR3 is made up of 14 amino acids. V shed 5 bases and J shed 1 base, with 11 bases lying between them.

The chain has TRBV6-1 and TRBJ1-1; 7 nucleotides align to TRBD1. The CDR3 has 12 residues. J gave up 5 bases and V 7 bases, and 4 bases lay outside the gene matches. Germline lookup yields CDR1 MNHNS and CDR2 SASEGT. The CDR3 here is CASKAGGTEAFF. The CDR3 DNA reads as TGTGCCAGCAAAGCAGGGGGGACTGAAGCTTTCTTT.

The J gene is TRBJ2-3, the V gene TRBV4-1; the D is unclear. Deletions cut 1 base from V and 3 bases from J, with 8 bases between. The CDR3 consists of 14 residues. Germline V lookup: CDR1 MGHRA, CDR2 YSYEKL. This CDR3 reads CASSQVAPTDTQYF. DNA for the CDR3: TGCGCCAGCAGCCAAGTGGCCCCTACAGATACGCAGTATTTT.

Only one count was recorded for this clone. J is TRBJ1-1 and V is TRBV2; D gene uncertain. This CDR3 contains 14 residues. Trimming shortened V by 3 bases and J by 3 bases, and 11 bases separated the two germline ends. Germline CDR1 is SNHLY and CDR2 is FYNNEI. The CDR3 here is CASSDWGDHTEAFF. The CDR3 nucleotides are TGTGCCAGCAGTGATTGGGGAGACCACACTGAAGCTTTCTTT.

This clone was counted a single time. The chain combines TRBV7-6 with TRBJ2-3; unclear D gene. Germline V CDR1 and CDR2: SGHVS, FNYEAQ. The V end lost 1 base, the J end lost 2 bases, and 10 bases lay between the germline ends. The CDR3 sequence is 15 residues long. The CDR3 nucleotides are TGTGCCAGCAGCTTAGGGGCGCTACTCACAGATACGCAGTATTTT. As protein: CASSLGALLTDTQYF.

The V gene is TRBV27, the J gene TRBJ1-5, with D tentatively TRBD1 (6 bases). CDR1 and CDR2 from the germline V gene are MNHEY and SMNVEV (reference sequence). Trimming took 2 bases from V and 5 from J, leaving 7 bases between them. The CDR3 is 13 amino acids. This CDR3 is CASSLEGDQPQHF. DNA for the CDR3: TGTGCCAGCAGTTTAGAGGGGGATCAGCCCCAGCATTTT.

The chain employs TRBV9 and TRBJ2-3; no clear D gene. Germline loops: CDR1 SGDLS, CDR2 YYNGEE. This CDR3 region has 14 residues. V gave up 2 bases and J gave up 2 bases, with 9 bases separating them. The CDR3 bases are TGTGCCAGCAGCGTCCAGCGATCCACAGATACGCAGTATTTT. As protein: CASSVQRSTDTQYF.

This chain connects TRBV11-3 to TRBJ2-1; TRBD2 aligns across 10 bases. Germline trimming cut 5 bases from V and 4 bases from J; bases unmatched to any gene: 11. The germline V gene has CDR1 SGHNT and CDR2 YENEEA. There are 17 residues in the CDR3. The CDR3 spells CASSPHLAGGIYNEQFF. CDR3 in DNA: TGTGCCAGCAGCCCGCACTTAGCGGGGGGAATATACAATGAGCAGTTCTTC.

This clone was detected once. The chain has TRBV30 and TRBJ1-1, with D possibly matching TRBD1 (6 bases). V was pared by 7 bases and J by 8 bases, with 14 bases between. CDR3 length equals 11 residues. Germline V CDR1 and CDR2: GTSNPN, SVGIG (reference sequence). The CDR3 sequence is CASKNGQEAFF. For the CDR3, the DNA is TGTGCCTCCAAAAACGGACAGGAAGCTTTCTTT.

CDR3 region: CASSSQGQGYEQYF. The CDR3 DNA follows: TGTGCCAGCAGCTCGCAGGGACAGGGGTACGAGCAGTACTTC. This chain links TRBV7-9 with TRBJ2-7, with TRBD1 matching 10 bases. This CDR3 is 14 amino acids long. CDR1 SEHNR and CDR2 FQNEAQ come from the germline V gene (reference sequence). Unmatched junction bases numbered 4, after V lost 4 bases and J lost 4 bases.

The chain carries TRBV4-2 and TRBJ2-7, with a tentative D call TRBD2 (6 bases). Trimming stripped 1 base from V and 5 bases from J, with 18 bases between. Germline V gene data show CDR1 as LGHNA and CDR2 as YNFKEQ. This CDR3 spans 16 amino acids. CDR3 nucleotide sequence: TGTGCCAGCAGCCAAGCGACCGGGACTGATATCCACGAGCAGTACTTC. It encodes CASSQATGTDIHEQYF.

Here the CDR3 reads CASSSHVKLGGGITDTQYF. CDR3 coding DNA: TGTGCCAGCAGCTCCCACGTGAAGTTAGGCGGGGGTATCACAGATACGCAGTATTTT. V usage is TRBV7-9 and J usage is TRBJ2-3, with 7 bases aligning to TRBD2. This CDR3 spans 19 amino acids. The ends lost 4 bases at V and 2 bases at J; junction bases unmatched: 18. From germline, CDR1 is SEHNR and CDR2 FQNEAQ (reference sequence).

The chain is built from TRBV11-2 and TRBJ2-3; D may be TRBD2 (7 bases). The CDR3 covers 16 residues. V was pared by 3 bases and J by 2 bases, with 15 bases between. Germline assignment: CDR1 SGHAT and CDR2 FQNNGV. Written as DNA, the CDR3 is TGTGCCAGCAGCTTCCTTGGGGGGGGCGCCACAGATACGCAGTATTTT. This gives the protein CASSFLGGGATDTQYF.

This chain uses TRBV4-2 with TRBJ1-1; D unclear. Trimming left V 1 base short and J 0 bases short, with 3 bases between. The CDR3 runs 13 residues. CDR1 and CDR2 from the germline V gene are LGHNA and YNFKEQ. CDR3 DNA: TGTGCCAGCAGCCAAGCTATGAACACTGAAGCTTTCTTT. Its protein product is CASSQAMNTEAFF.

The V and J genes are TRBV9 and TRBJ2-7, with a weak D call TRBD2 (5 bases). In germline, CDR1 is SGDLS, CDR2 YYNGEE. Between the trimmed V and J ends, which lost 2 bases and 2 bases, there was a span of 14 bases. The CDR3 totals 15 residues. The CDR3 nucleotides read TGTGCCAGCAGCGTCAGTCCGAGACTAACCTACGAGCAGTACTTC. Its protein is CASSVSPRLTYEQYF. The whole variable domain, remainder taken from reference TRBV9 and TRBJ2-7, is DSGVTQTPKHLITATGQRVTLRCSPRSGDLSVYWYQQSLDQGLQFLIQYYNGEERAKGNILERFSAQQFPDLHSELNLSSLELGDSALYFCASSVSPRLTYEQYFGPGTRLTVT.

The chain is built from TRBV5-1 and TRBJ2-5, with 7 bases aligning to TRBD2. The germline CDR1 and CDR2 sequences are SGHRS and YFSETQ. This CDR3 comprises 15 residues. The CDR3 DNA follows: TGCGCGAGCCCCTGGACTAGAGGTCGGCAAGAGACCCAGTACTTC. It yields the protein CASPWTRGRQETQYF.